The 9 T cell receptor beta chains below all came from one sample that was sequenced in a study of cytotoxic CD8 clonotypes in ibrutinib-treated CLL. The assay was immunoSEQ multiplex PCR, and TCRdb's table has in-frame clones only and misses some. In the table there are roughly 200,000 clones, around 70% of which are singletons. Sequences were derived from PBMCs, sampled after 24 months of ibrutinib treatment. The receptors derive from a human donor with chronic lymphocytic leukemia.

This chain joins TRBV15 and TRBJ2-7, with D uncertain. Trimming cost V 0 bases and J 3 bases, with 15 bases left between them. CDR3 length: 16 amino acids. Germline values: CDR1 LNHNV, CDR2 YYDKDF (reference sequence). CDR3 DNA sequence: TGTGCCACCAGCAGAGATCGACCCCCACTTGGCTACGAGCAGTACTTC. Encoded protein: CATSRDRPPLGYEQYF.

The chain employs TRBV7-2 and TRBJ2-1, with a tentative D call TRBD1 (6 bases). The CDR3 contains 13 residues. The V and J ends lost 4 bases and 6 bases respectively, with 10 bases between them. From germline, CDR1 is SGHTA and CDR2 FQGNSA. The CDR3 is CASSSDRFNEQFF. As DNA, the CDR3 is TGTGCCAGCAGCTCAGACAGGTTCAATGAGCAGTTCTTC. Based on the CDR3 plus reference TRBV7-2 and TRBJ2-1, the full variable domain is GAGVSQSPSNKVTEKGKDVELRCDPISGHTALYWYRQSLGQGLEFLIYFQGNSAPDKSGLPSDRFSAERTGGSVSTLTIQRTQQEDSAVYLCASSSDRFNEQFFGPGTRLTVL.

The chain links TRBV5-4 to TRBJ1-6; D is undetermined. V was cut by 3 bases and J by 7 bases, with 17 bases left in between. Looked up from germline, CDR1 is SGHNT and CDR2 is YYREEE (reference sequence). This CDR3 has 16 residues. In nucleotides, the CDR3 is TGTGCCAGCAGCTCCGGGCTTAGAACGGGAAATTCACCCCTCCACTTT. This sequence encodes CASSSGLRTGNSPLHF. The full variable domain, rest sourced from reference TRBV5-4 and TRBJ1-6, is ETGVTQSPTHLIKTRGQQVTLRCSSQSGHNTVSWYQQALGQGPQFIFQYYREEENGRGNFPPRFSGLQFPNYSSELNVNALELDDSALYLCASSSGLRTGNSPLHFGNGTRLTVT.

This rearrangement joins TRBV5-1 to TRBJ2-1; 8 nucleotides match TRBD2. This CDR3 is built from 16 residues. V shed 1 base and J 6 bases; nucleotides not matched to a gene: 9. Germline lookup yields CDR1 SGHRS and CDR2 YFSETQ. CDR3 amino acids: CASSLLSGRASNEQFF. The CDR3 DNA reads as TGCGCCAGCAGCTTGCTGTCCGGGAGGGCCAGCAATGAGCAGTTCTTC.

This clone has just one count. V usage is TRBV2 and J usage is TRBJ1-1; no clear D gene. This CDR3 contains 12 residues. Germline values: CDR1 SNHLY, CDR2 FYNNEI. V was pared by 5 bases and J by 0 bases, with 4 bases between. CDR3 residues: CASSFMNTEAFF. In nucleotides, the CDR3 is TGTGCCAGCAGTTTTATGAACACTGAAGCTTTCTTT.

This sequence joins TRBV19 and TRBJ2-1; tentative D call: TRBD2 (5 bases). This CDR3 has 13 amino acids. Germline-derived CDR1 and CDR2 are LNHDA and SQIVND (reference sequence). Trimming pared 3 bases from V and 5 bases from J, leaving 8 bases between. Written as DNA, the CDR3 is TGTGCCAGTAGTATCACGGGAAACAATGAGCAGTTCTTC. It specifies CASSITGNNEQFF.

The V call is TRBV4-2, the J call TRBJ1-1; tentatively, D is TRBD1 (5 bases). The CDR3 length is 14 residues. Between the trimmed V and J ends, which lost 5 bases and 5 bases, there was a span of 15 bases. Germline-derived CDR1 and CDR2 are LGHNA and YNFKEQ. Here the CDR3 reads CASSASGGRTEAFF. The CDR3 region has the DNA TGTGCCAGCAGCGCATCCGGGGGTAGGACTGAAGCTTTCTTT.

The chain has TRBV6-5 and TRBJ1-5, with a weak D call TRBD1 (5 bases). CDR3 length equals 13 residues. V was pared by 6 bases and J by 3 bases, with 9 bases between. The germline V gene encodes CDR1 MNHEY and CDR2 SVGAGI. CDR3 coding DNA: TGTGCCAGCAGAGGGACCTCCAATCAGCCCCAGCATTTT. Amino acid sequence: CASRGTSNQPQHF.

The chain uses TRBV28 and TRBJ1-5; maybe TRBD1 (5 bases). Germline CDR1 and CDR2: MDHEN and SYDVKM. CDR3 length equals 14 residues. V was cut by 5 bases and J by 5 bases, with 13 bases left in between. Here the CDR3 reads CASSPPGPHQPQHF. DNA for the CDR3: TGTGCCAGCAGTCCCCCGGGACCTCATCAGCCCCAGCATTTT.